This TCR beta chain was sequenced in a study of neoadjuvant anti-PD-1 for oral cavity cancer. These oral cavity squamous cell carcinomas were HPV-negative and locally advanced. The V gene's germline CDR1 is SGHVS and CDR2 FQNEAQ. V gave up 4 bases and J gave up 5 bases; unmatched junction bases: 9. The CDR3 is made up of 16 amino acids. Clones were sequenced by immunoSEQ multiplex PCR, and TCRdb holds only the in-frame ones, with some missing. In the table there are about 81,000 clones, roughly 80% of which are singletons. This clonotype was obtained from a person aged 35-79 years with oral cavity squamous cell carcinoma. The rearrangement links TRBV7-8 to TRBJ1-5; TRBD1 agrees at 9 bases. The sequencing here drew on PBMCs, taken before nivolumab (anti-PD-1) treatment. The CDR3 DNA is TGTGCCAGCAGCTCGCTAGCGGGACAGGGAGATCAGCCCCAGCATTTT. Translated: CASSSLAGQGDQPQHF.